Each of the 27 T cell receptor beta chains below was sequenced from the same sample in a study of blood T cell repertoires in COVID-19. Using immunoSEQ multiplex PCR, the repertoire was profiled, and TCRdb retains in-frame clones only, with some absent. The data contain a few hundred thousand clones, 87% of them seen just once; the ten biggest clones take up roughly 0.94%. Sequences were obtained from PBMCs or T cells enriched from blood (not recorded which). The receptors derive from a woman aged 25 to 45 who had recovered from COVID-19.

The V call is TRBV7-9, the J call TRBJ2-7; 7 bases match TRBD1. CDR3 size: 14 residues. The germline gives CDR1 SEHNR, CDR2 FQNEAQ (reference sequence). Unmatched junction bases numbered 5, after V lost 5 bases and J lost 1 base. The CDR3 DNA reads TGTGCCAGCAGCATCCGGGACAGATCCTACGAGCAGTACTTC. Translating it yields CASSIRDRSYEQYF.

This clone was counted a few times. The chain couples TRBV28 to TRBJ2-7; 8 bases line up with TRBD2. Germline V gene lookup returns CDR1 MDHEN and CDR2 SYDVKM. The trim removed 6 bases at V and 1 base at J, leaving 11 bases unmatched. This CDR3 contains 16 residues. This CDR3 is CASSPDAGGGSYEQYF. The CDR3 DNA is TGTGCCAGCAGCCCGGACGCGGGGGGTGGGTCCTACGAGCAGTACTTC.

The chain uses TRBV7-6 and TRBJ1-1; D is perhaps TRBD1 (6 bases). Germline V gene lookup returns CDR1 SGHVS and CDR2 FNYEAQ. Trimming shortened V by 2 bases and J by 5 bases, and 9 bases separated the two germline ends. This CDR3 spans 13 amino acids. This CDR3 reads CASSLNQGTEAFF. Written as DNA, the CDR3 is TGTGCCAGCAGCTTAAACCAGGGGACTGAAGCTTTCTTT.

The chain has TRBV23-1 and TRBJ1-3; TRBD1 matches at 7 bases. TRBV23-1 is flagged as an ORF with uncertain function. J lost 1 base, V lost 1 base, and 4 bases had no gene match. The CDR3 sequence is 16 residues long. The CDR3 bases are TGCGCCAGCAGTCAATTTCACAGGGGATCTGGAAACACCATATATTTT. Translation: CASSQFHRGSGNTIYF.

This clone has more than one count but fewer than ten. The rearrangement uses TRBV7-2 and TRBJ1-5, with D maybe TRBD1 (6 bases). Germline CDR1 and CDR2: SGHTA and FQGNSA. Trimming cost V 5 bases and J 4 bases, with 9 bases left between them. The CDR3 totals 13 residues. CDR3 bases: TGTGCCAGCAGCACGGACAGAAATCAGCCCCAGCATTTT. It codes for CASSTDRNQPQHF.

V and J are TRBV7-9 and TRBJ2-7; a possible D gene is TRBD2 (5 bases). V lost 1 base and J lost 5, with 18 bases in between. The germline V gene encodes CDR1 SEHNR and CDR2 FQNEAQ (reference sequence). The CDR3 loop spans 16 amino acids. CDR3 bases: TGTGCCAGCAGCTTAGTCAGCATGGACGGGAACAACGAGCAGTACTTC. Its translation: CASSLVSMDGNNEQYF. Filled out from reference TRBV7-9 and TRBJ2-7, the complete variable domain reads DTGVSQNPRHKITKRGQNVTFRCDPISEHNRLYWYRQTLGQGPEFLTYFQNEAQLEKSRLLSDRFSAERPKGSFSTLEIQRTEQGDSAMYLCASSLVSMDGNNEQYFGPGTRLTVT.

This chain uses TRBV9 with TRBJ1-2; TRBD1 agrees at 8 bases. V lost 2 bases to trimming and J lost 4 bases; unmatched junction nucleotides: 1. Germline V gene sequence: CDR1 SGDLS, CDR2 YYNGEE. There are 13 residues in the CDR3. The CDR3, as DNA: TGTGCCAGCAGCGTGGGACAGGCCTATGGCTACACCTTC. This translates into CASSVGQAYGYTF.

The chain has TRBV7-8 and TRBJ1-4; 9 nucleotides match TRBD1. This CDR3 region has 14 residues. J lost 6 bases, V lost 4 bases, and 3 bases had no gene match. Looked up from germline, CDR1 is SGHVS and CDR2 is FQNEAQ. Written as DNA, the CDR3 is TGTGCCAGCAGCTCGGGACAGGGAGATGAAAAACTGTTTTTT. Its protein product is CASSSGQGDEKLFF.

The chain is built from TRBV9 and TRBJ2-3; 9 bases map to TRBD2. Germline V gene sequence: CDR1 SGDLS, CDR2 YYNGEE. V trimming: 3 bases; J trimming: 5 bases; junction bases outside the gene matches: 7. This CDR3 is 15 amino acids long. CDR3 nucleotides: TGTGCCAGCAGCGCTCTAGCGGGGTCGGGAGATACGCAGTATTTT. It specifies CASSALAGSGDTQYF. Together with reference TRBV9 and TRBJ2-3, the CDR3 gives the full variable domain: DSGVTQTPKHLITATGQRVTLRCSPRSGDLSVYWYQQSLDQGLQFLIQYYNGEERAKGNILERFSAQQFPDLHSELNLSSLELGDSALYFCASSALAGSGDTQYFGPGTRLTVL.

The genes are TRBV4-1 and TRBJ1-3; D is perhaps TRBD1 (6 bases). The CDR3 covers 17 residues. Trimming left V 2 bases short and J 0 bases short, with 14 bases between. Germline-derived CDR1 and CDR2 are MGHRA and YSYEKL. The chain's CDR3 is CASSQRLDRDSGNTIYF. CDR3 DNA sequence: TGCGCCAGCAGCCAACGACTGGACAGAGACTCTGGAAACACCATATATTTT.

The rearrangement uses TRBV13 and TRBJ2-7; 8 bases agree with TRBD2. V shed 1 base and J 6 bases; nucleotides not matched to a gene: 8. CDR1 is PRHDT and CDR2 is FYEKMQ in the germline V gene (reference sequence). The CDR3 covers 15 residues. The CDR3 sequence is CASSLAPGGAREQYF. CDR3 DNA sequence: TGTGCCAGCAGCTTAGCACCCGGGGGGGCCCGCGAGCAGTACTTC.

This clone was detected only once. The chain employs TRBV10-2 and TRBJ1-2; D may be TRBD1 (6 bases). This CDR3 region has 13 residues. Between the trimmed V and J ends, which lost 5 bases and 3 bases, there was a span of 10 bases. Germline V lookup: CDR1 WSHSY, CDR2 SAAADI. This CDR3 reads CASSQGLDYGYTF. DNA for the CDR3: TGCGCCAGCAGTCAGGGGTTGGACTATGGCTACACCTTC.

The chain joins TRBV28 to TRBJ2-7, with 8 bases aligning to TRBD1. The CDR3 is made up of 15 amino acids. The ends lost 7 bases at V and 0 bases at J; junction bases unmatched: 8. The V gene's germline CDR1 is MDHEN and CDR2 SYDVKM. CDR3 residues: CASTRTGQSSYEQYF. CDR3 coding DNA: TGTGCCAGCACTCGGACAGGGCAAAGCTCCTACGAGCAGTACTTC.

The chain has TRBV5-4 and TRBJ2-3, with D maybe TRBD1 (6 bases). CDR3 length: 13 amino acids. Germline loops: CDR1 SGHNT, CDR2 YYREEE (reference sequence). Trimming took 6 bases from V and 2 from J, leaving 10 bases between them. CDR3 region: CASTRGNTDTQYF. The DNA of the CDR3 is TGTGCCAGCACCAGGGGCAACACAGATACGCAGTATTTT.

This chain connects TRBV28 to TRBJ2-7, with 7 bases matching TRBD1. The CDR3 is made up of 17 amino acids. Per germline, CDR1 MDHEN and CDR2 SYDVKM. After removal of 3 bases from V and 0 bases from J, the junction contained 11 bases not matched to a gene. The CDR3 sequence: CASSFDWDSPYSYEQYF. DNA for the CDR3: TGTGCCAGCAGTTTTGATTGGGACAGCCCCTACTCCTACGAGCAGTACTTC.

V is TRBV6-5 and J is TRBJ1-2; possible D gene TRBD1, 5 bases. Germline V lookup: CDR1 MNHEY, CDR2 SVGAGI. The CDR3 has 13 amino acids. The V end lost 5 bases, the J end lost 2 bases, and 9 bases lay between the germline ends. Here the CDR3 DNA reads TGTGCCAGCAGTCCTCGGGGGAACTATGGCTACACCTTC. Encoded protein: CASSPRGNYGYTF.

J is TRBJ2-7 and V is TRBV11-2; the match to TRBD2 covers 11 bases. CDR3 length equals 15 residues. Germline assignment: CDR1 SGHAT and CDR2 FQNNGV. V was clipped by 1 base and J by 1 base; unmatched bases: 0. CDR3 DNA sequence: TGTGCCAGCAGCTTAGGACTAGCGGGGTCCTACGAGCAGTACTTC. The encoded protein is CASSLGLAGSYEQYF.

CDR3 nucleotides: TGTGCCAGCAGCTTTCTCTTCGGGACAGGGCCGGGGGATTCACCCCTCCACTTT. Its translation: CASSFLFGTGPGDSPLHF. The chain joins TRBV7-9 to TRBJ1-6; 9 bases are a match to TRBD1. V shed 3 bases and J 8 bases; nucleotides not matched to a gene: 14. The CDR3 covers 18 residues. Germline-derived CDR1 and CDR2 are SEHNR and FQNEAQ (reference sequence).

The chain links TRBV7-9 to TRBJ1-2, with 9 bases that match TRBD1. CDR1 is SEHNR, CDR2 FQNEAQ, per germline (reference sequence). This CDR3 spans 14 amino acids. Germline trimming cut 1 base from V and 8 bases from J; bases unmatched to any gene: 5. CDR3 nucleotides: TGTGCCAGCAGCTTAGACGGGACAGGGAACGGCTACACCTTC. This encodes CASSLDGTGNGYTF.

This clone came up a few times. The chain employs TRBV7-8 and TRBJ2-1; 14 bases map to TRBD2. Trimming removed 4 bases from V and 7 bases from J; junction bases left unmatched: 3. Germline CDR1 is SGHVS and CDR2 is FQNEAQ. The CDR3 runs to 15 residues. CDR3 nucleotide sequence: TGTGCCAGCAGCTGGGGACTAGCGGGGGTGAATGAGCAGTTCTTC. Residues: CASSWGLAGVNEQFF. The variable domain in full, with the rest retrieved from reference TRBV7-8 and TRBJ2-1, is GAGVSQSPRYKVAKRGQDVALRCDPISGHVSLFWYQQALGQGPEFLTYFQNEAQLDKSGLPSDRFFAERPEGSVSTLKIQRTQQEDSAVYLCASSWGLAGVNEQFFGPGTRLTVL.

The CDR3 DNA follows: TGTGCCAGCAGTTACGAGAGGGAGGACTATGGCTACACCTTC. Its protein is CASSYEREDYGYTF. The rearrangement links TRBV6-5 to TRBJ1-2; unclear D gene. Germline V gene data show CDR1 as MNHEY and CDR2 as SVGAGI. V was pared by 2 bases and J by 3 bases, with 10 bases between. The CDR3 spans 14 residues.

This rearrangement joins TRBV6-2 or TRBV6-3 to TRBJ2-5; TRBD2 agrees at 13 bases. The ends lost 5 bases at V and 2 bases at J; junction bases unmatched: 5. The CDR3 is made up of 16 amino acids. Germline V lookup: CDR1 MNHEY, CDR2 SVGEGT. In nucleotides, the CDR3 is TGTGCCAGCAGTCCCATGACTAGCGGGGGGCAAGAGACCCAGTACTTC. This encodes CASSPMTSGGQETQYF.

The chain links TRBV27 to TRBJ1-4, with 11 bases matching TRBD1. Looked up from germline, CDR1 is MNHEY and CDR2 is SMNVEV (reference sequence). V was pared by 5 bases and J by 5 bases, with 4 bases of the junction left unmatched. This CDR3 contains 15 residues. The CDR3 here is CASSPRTGGNEKLFF. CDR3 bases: TGTGCCAGCAGTCCCAGGACAGGGGGCAATGAAAAACTGTTTTTT.

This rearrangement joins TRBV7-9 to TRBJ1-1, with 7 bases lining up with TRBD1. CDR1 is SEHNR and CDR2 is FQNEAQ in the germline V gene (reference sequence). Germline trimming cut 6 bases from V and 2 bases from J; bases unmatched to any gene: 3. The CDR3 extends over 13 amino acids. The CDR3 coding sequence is TGTGCCAGCAGTCGACAGGGAAACACTGAAGCTTTCTTT. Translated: CASSRQGNTEAFF. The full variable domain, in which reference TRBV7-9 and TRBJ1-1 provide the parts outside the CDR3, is DTGVSQNPRHKITKRGQNVTFRCDPISEHNRLYWYRQTLGQGPEFLTYFQNEAQLEKSRLLSDRFSAERPKGSFSTLEIQRTEQGDSAMYLCASSRQGNTEAFFGQGTRLTVV.

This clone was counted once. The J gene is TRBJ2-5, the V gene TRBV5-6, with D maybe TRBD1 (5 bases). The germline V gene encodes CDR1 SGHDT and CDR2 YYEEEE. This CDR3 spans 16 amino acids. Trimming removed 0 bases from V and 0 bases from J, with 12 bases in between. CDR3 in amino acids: CASSLVGEDDQETQYF. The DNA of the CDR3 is TGTGCCAGCAGCTTGGTAGGGGAAGACGACCAAGAGACCCAGTACTTC. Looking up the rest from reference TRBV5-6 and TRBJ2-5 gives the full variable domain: DAGVTQSPTHLIKTRGQQVTLRCSPKSGHDTVSWYQQALGQGPQFIFQYYEEEERQRGNFPDRFSGHQFPNYSSELNVNALLLGDSALYLCASSLVGEDDQETQYFGPGTRLLVL.

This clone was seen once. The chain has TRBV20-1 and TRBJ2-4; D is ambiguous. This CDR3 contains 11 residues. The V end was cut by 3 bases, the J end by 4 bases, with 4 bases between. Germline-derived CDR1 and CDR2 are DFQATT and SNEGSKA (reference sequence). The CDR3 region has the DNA TGCAGTGCTAGCTCTAAAAACATTCAGTACTTC. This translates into CSASSKNIQYF.

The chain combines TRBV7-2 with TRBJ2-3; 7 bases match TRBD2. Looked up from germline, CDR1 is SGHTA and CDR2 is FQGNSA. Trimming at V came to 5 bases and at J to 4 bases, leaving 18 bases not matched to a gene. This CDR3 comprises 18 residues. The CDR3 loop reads CASSPNPLAVPHADTQYF. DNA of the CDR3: TGTGCCAGCAGCCCTAACCCCCTAGCGGTTCCCCACGCAGATACGCAGTATTTT.